This T cell receptor beta chain was sequenced during a study of cytomegalovirus exposure and HLA in healthy donors. Study-level findings and limits: Later on, an analysis showed TCR association rates differing by HLA locus, with DRB1 the most and HLA-C the fewest.

V shed 4 bases and J 5 bases; nucleotides not matched to a gene: 4. Germline V gives CDR1 SGHTA, CDR2 FQGTGA. CDR3 length: 14 residues. On this clone: No antigen is known for it.

Researchers ran the PCR with 60 Vbeta and 13 Jbeta primers. Data came from immunoSEQ multiplex PCR; TCRdb stores just in-frame clones and leaves some out. The sample shows about 130,000 clones, around 78% of them seen only once. Sequencing used PBMCs. The receptor comes from a man in his sixties in good health and CMV-seropositive. The chain combines TRBV7-3 with TRBJ2-1; 8 positions agree with TRBD2. The DNA of the CDR3 is TGTGCCAGCAGCTCAGAGCGGGGGAACAATGAGCAGTTCTTC. This codes for CASSSERGNNEQFF.